The 24 T cell receptor beta chains below were found in one sample sequenced in a study of spatial heterogeneity in lung cancer. Each CDR3 protein gets one entry after TCRdb re-called the 5' RACE reads with MiXCR. The data contain tens of thousands of distinct CDR3 sequences, roughly 12% of them singletons. The time point is: sample taken at primary tumor resection. The input material, whole RNA from tumor, nontumor lung or frozen PBMC, was sequenced unsorted. The sample here was PBMCs, taken at surgery. Receptors were obtained from a male donor with early-stage non-small cell lung cancer.

This clonotype has just a few counts. The CDR3 DNA sequence: TGTGCCAGCAGCGGGACTAGCGGGGACGCCAAAAACATTCAGTACTTC. Protein: CASSGTSGDAKNIQYF. The rearrangement links TRBV7-9 to TRBJ2-4; 13 nucleotides agree with TRBD2. This CDR3 is 16 amino acids long. Germline CDR1 is SEHNR and CDR2 is FQNEAQ (reference sequence). Unmatched junction bases numbered 2, after V lost 5 bases and J lost 1 base.

This clonotype was seen at least ten times. The gene calls are TRBV9 and TRBJ2-1; 8 bases align to TRBD2. The germline V gene encodes CDR1 SGDLS and CDR2 YYNGEE. The trim removed 3 bases at V and 0 bases at J, leaving 2 bases unmatched. The CDR3 runs to 15 residues. CDR3 in DNA: TGTGCCAGCAGCGCCGGGGGGGCCTCCTACAATGAGCAGTTCTTC. Translation: CASSAGGASYNEQFF. Full variable domain (outside the CDR3, taken from reference TRBV9 and TRBJ2-1): DSGVTQTPKHLITATGQRVTLRCSPRSGDLSVYWYQQSLDQGLQFLIQYYNGEERAKGNILERFSAQQFPDLHSELNLSSLELGDSALYFCASSAGGASYNEQFFGPGTRLTVL.

This sequence joins TRBV20-1 and TRBJ2-5, with a tentative D call TRBD1 (5 bases). The V gene's germline CDR1 is DFQATT and CDR2 SNEGSKA (reference sequence). Trimming took off 3 bases at V and 4 bases at J, with 18 bases between the two ends. The CDR3 is 15 amino acids. CDR3 region: CSASPPKGPAETQYF. The CDR3 DNA sequence: TGCAGTGCTAGCCCTCCCAAGGGGCCGGCAGAGACCCAGTACTTC.

This clonotype was counted a few times. The genes are TRBV20-1 and TRBJ2-7; 8 bases are shared with TRBD1. CDR1 and CDR2 (germline): DFQATT, SNEGSKA (reference sequence). V shed 6 bases, J shed 2 bases, and the junction held 3 bases outside the gene matches. The CDR3 is made up of 12 amino acids. The CDR3 nucleotides are TGCAGTGCCCTACAGGGGGCCTACGAGCAGTACTTC. This translates into CSALQGAYEQYF.

This sequence joins TRBV9 and TRBJ2-1; maybe TRBD2 (6 bases). V was trimmed by 0 bases and J by 6 bases, leaving 10 bases between them. Germline values: CDR1 SGDLS, CDR2 YYNGEE. The CDR3 loop spans 14 amino acids. In nucleotides, the CDR3 is TGTGCCAGCAGCGTAGGAGGAGGGTCCAATGAGCAGTTCTTC. This codes for CASSVGGGSNEQFF.

This clonotype occurred a few times. V and J are TRBV5-1 and TRBJ2-5; D uncertain. Trimming stripped 0 bases from V and 6 bases from J, with 6 bases between. Germline V gene sequence: CDR1 SGHRS, CDR2 YFSETQ. This CDR3 region has 12 residues. The CDR3 coding sequence is TGCGCCAGCAGCTTGGGGGAACAGACCCAGTACTTC. This gives the protein CASSLGEQTQYF.

V and J are TRBV4-1 and TRBJ2-2; no reliable D call. This CDR3 spans 15 amino acids. Germline V gene sequence: CDR1 MGHRA, CDR2 YSYEKL. Trimming pared 4 bases from V and 0 bases from J, leaving 9 bases between. The CDR3 DNA is TGCGCCAGCAGCCTGGACGTCTCGAACACCGGGGAGCTGTTTTTT. Residues: CASSLDVSNTGELFF.

CDR3 DNA sequence: TGCAGTGCTTGTGTAGGGGGAAAGGGGACCTACAATGAGCAGTTCTTC. This sequence encodes CSACVGGKGTYNEQFF. V gene TRBV20-1 combines with J gene TRBJ2-1; TRBD1 is a possible D gene (6 bases). Germline V gene data show CDR1 as DFQATT and CDR2 as SNEGSKA (reference sequence). CDR3 length equals 16 residues. Trimming removed 5 bases from V and 2 bases from J, with 19 bases in between.

This chain joins TRBV29-1 and TRBJ2-3, with D tentatively TRBD1 or TRBD2 (6 bases each). The CDR3 is 13 amino acids. Germline CDR1 reads SQVTM; CDR2 reads ANQGSEA. The CDR3 DNA reads TGCAGGGTGGGACTGAGGGGGTCAGATACGCAGTATTTT. Its translation: CRVGLRGSDTQYF.

This clonotype occurred many times. V usage is TRBV7-6 and J usage is TRBJ2-7; 13 bases are shared with TRBD2. There are 15 residues in the CDR3. Germline loops: CDR1 SGHVS, CDR2 FNYEAQ. The V gene end was trimmed by 5 bases and the J gene end by 3 bases; junction bases not matched to a gene: 4. The CDR3 here is CASSPGTSGDYEQYF. The CDR3 bases are TGTGCCAGCAGCCCGGGGACTAGCGGGGACTACGAGCAGTACTTC. Based on the CDR3 plus reference TRBV7-6 and TRBJ2-7, the full variable domain is GAGVSQSPRYKVTKRGQDVALRCDPISGHVSLYWYRQALGQGPEFLTYFNYEAQQDKSGLPNDRFSAERPEGSISTLTIQRTEQRDSAMYRCASSPGTSGDYEQYFGPGTRLTVT.

The genes are TRBV19 and TRBJ1-2; D is unresolved. CDR1 is LNHDA, CDR2 SQIVND, per germline (reference sequence). V lost 3 bases and J 3 bases, leaving 11 bases between the germline ends. CDR3 size: 14 residues. The CDR3 DNA sequence: TGTGCCAGTAGTATGGGCCGAGCGGACTATGGCTACACCTTC. It is translated as CASSMGRADYGYTF.

This clonotype came up many times. J is TRBJ1-2 and V is TRBV9; D is undetermined. V was pared by 3 bases and J by 3 bases, with 6 bases between. The CDR3 spans 12 residues. CDR1 is SGDLS and CDR2 is YYNGEE in the germline V gene. CDR3 protein: CASSATDYGYTF. DNA for the CDR3: TGTGCCAGCAGCGCCACAGACTATGGCTACACCTTC.

This rearrangement joins TRBV6-2 or TRBV6-3 to TRBJ2-5; D gene unclear. The CDR3 totals 13 residues. Germline lookup yields CDR1 MNHEY and CDR2 SVGEGT. V lost 6 bases, J lost 3 bases, and 11 bases lay in between. The CDR3 protein is CASRESSEETQYF. The CDR3 bases are TGTGCCAGCAGGGAGTCCAGCGAAGAGACCCAGTACTTC.

On this clonotype itself: A junction end diverges from the germline sequence, so it may reflect a read error. This chain uses TRBV7-9 with TRBJ1-1; TRBD1 is a possible D gene (6 bases). The germline CDR1 and CDR2 sequences are SEHNR and FQNEAQ (reference sequence). This CDR3 comprises 14 residues. CDR3 residues: CASSFTSRDTEAFF. The CDR3 bases are TGTGCCAGCAGCTTTACGAGCCGGGACACCGAAGCTTTCTTT.

This clonotype was seen only a few times. The J gene is TRBJ2-5, the V gene TRBV29-1; D might be TRBD2 (6 bases). The CDR3 is made up of 13 amino acids. V shed 5 bases and J shed 1 base, with 11 bases lying between them. CDR1 SQVTM and CDR2 ANQGSEA come from the germline V gene. CDR3 sequence (DNA): TGCAGCGTTCCCTTTAGCGGCCAAGAGACCCAGTACTTC. This sequence encodes CSVPFSGQETQYF.

This clonotype has ten or more counts. CDR3 loop: CASSLPKGTDSLETQYF. The CDR3 DNA follows: TGTGCCAGCAGTTTACCTAAAGGGACAGACTCCTTAGAGACCCAGTACTTC. V usage is TRBV27 and J usage is TRBJ2-5; 7 nucleotides line up with TRBD1. The J segment lost 4 bases and the V segment lost 2 bases, leaving 13 bases of the junction unmatched. This CDR3 region has 17 residues. Per the germline V gene, CDR1 is MNHEY and CDR2 is SMNVEV (reference sequence).

This clonotype was seen at least ten times. The gene calls are TRBV7-2 and TRBJ2-7; D assignment may be TRBD1 or TRBD2 (7 bases each). CDR3 size: 13 residues. The V gene lost 7 bases and the J gene lost 7 bases, with 17 bases spanning the gap. In germline, CDR1 is SGHTA, CDR2 FQGNSA. CDR3 amino acids: CASNHQGEGEQYF. The CDR3 DNA follows: TGTGCCAGCAACCATCAGGGGGAGGGGGAGCAGTACTTC.

V usage is TRBV7-2 and J usage is TRBJ2-7; weak D call: TRBD2 (6 bases). The CDR3 runs to 15 residues. V was clipped by 2 bases and J by 4 bases, with 15 bases between them. Germline values: CDR1 SGHTA, CDR2 FQGNSA. The CDR3 sequence is CASSLPGPGRYEQYF. Here the CDR3 DNA reads TGTGCCAGCAGCTTACCCGGACCAGGGAGGTACGAGCAGTACTTC. The whole variable domain, filled in from reference TRBV7-2 and TRBJ2-7, reads GAGVSQSPSNKVTEKGKDVELRCDPISGHTALYWYRQSLGQGLEFLIYFQGNSAPDKSGLPSDRFSAERTGGSVSTLTIQRTQQEDSAVYLCASSLPGPGRYEQYFGPGTRLTVT.

The chain joins TRBV19 to TRBJ1-5, with D possibly TRBD1 on 5 matching bases. V lost 4 bases, J lost 3 bases, and 13 bases lay in between. The CDR3 is 15 amino acids. Germline V gene sequence: CDR1 LNHDA, CDR2 SQIVND (reference sequence). DNA of the CDR3: TGTGCCAGTAGTACCGTACAGGTCCCCAATCAGCCCCAGCATTTT. Protein: CASSTVQVPNQPQHF.

V is TRBV19 and J is TRBJ2-1, with D perhaps TRBD2 (6 bases). The germline gives CDR1 LNHDA, CDR2 SQIVND (reference sequence). V was clipped by 3 bases and J by 4 bases, with 16 bases between them. The CDR3 is 16 residues long. Here the CDR3 reads CASSIKSGRGYNEQFF. The DNA of the CDR3 is TGTGCCAGTAGTATTAAATCCGGGAGAGGGTACAATGAGCAGTTCTTC.

This rearrangement joins TRBV29-1 to TRBJ2-2; 8 bases match TRBD1. Unmatched junction bases numbered 9, after V lost 5 bases and J lost 4 bases. This CDR3 region has 15 residues. Germline V gene data show CDR1 as SQVTM and CDR2 as ANQGSEA. The CDR3 region is CSVSPGQASTGELFF. The CDR3 region has the DNA TGCAGCGTTTCACCGGGACAGGCGTCCACCGGGGAGCTGTTTTTT.

The rearrangement uses TRBV20-1 and TRBJ1-1; unclear D gene. Trimming pared 8 bases from V and 2 bases from J, leaving 12 bases between. The CDR3 covers 12 residues. Germline V gene data show CDR1 as DFQATT and CDR2 as SNEGSKA (reference sequence). The CDR3 sequence: CSPQKLNTEAFF. In DNA form, the CDR3 reads TGCAGTCCTCAGAAATTAAACACTGAAGCTTTCTTT.

This clonotype has a count of ten or more. V is TRBV6-6 and J is TRBJ1-1; no definite D call. The ends were cut back, 4 bases at V and 1 base at J, with 10 bases in the middle. CDR3 size: 14 residues. Germline CDR1 MNHNY, CDR2 SVGAGI (reference sequence). DNA of the CDR3: TGTGCCAGCAGTTTCTTGTATCAGAACACTGAAGCTTTCTTT. Residues: CASSFLYQNTEAFF.

A note on this clonotype: A much larger clone sits a single nucleotide away, making a read error possible. This chain uses TRBV12-3 or TRBV12-4 with TRBJ2-3; perhaps TRBD2 as D (5 bases). The CDR3 is 16 amino acids. The V end was cut by 4 bases, the J end by 1 base, with 15 bases between. The CDR3, as DNA: TGTGCCAGCAGTTCCGCCGGGGAGCTCGGCACAGATACGCAGTATTTT. This gives the protein CASSSAGELGTDTQYF.